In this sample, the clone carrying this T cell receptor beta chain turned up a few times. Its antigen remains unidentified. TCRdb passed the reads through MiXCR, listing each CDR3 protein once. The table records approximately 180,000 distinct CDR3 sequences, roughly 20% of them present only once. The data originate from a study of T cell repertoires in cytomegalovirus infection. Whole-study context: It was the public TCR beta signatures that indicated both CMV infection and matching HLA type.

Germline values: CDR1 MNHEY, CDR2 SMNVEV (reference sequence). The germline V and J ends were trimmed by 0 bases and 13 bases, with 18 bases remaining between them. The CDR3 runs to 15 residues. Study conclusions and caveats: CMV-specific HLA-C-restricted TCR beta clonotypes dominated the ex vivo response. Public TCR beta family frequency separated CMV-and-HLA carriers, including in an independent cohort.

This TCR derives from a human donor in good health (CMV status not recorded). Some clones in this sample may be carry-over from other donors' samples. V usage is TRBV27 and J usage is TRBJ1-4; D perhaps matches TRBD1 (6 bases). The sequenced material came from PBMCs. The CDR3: CASSLSAQGRGGLFF. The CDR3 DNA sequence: TGTGCCAGCAGTTTATCGGCGCAGGGGAGGGGGGGACTGTTTTTT. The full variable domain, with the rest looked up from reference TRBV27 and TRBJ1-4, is EAQVTQNPRYLITVTGKKLTVTCSQNMNHEYMSWYRQDPGLGLRQIYYSMNVEVTDKGDVPEGYKVSRKEKRNFPLILESPSPNQTSLYFCASSLSAQGRGGLFFGSGTQLSVL.